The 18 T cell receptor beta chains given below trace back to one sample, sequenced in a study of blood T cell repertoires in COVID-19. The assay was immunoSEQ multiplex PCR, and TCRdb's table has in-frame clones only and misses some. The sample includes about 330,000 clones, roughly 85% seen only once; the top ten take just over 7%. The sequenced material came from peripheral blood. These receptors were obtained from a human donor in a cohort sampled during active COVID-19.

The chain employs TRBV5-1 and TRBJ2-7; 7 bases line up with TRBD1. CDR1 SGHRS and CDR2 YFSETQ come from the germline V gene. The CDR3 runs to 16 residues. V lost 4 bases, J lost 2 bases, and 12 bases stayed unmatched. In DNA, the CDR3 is TGCGCCAGCAGCGGGGGATCGACAGGGACCCCCTACGAGCAGTACTTC. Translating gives CASSGGSTGTPYEQYF.

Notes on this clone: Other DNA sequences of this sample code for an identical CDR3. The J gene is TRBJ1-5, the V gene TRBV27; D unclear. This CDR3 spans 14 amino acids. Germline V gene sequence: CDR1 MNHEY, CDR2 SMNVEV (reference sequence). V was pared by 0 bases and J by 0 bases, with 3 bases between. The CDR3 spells CASSLSSSNQPQHF. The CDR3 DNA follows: TGTGCCAGCAGTTTATCGAGTAGCAATCAGCCCCAGCATTTT.

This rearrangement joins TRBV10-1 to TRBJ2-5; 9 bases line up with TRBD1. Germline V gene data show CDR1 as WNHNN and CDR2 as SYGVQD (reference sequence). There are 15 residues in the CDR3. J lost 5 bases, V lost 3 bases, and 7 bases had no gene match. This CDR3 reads CASSEQGARRETQYF. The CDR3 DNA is TGCGCCAGCAGTGAACAGGGGGCGCGGAGGGAGACCCAGTACTTC.

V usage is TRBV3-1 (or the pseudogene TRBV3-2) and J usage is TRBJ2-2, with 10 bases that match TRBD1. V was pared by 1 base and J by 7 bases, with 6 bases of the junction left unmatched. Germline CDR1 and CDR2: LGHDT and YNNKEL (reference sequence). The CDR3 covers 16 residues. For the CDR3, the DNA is TGTGCCAGCAGCCAAGTCGACAGGGGGCTGGGCGGGGAGCTGTTTTTT. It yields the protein CASSQVDRGLGGELFF.

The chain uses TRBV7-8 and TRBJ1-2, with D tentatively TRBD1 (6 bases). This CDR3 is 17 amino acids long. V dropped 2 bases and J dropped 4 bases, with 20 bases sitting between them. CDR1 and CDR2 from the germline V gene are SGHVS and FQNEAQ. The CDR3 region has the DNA TGTGCCAGCAGCTTACTGACAGGCAAAGCTGCCCCCTATGGCTACACCTTC. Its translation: CASSLLTGKAAPYGYTF.

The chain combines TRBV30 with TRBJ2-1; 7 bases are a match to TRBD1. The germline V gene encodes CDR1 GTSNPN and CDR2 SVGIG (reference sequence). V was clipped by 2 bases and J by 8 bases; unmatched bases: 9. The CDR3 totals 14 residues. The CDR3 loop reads CAWSPMVQGHEQFF. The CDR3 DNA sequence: TGTGCCTGGAGTCCGATGGTACAGGGGCATGAGCAGTTCTTC.

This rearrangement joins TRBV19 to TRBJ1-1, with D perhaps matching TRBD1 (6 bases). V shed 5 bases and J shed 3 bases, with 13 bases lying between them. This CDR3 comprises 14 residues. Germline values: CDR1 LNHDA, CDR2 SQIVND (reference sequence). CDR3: CASSPQGGYTEAFF. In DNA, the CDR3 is TGTGCCAGTAGTCCCCAAGGGGGATACACTGAAGCTTTCTTT.

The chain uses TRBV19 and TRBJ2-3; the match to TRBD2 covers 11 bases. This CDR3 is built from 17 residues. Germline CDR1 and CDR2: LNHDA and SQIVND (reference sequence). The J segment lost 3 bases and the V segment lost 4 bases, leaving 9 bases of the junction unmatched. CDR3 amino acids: CASSKEKLAGATDTQYF. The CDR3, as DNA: TGTGCCAGTAGTAAGGAAAAACTAGCGGGGGCTACAGATACGCAGTATTTT.

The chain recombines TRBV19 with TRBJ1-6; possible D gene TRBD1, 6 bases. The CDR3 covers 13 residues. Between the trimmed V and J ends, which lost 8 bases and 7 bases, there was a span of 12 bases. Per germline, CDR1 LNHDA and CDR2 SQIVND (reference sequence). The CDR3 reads CASRDTRNSPLHF. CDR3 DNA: TGTGCCAGTCGGGACACCCGAAATTCACCCCTCCACTTT.

CDR3 nucleotides: TGTGCCAGCAGCGGCCGGGACAGTCGCTATGGCTACACCTTC. Its translation is CASSGRDSRYGYTF. This sequence joins TRBV7-2 and TRBJ1-2; TRBD1 matches 7 bases. The CDR3 has 14 amino acids. From germline, CDR1 is SGHTA and CDR2 FQGNSA. The V gene end was trimmed by 5 bases and the J gene end by 4 bases; junction bases not matched to a gene: 7.

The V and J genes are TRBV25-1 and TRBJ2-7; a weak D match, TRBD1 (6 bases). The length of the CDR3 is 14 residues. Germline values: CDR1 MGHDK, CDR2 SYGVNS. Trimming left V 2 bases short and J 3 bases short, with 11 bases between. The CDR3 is CASSEPGTIYEQYF. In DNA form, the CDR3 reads TGTGCCAGCAGTGAACCAGGGACAATCTACGAGCAGTACTTC.

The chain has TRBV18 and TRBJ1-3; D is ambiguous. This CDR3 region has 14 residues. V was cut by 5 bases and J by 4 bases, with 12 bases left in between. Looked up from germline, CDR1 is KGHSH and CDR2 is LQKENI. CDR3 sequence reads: CASSTGVGGNTIYF. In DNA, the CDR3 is TGTGCCAGCTCAACGGGAGTAGGAGGAAACACCATATATTTT. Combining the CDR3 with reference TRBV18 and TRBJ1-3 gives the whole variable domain NAGVMQNPRHLVRRRGQEARLRCSPMKGHSHVYWYRQLPEEGLKFMVYLQKENIIDESGMPKERFSAEFPKEGPSILRIQQVVRGDSAAYFCASSTGVGGNTIYFGEGSWLTVV.

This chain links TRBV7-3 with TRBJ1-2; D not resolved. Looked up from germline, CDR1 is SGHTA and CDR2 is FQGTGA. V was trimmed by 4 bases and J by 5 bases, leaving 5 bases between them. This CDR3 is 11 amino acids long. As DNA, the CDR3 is TGTGCCAGCAGCTCAGGATATGGCTACACCTTC. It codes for CASSSGYGYTF.

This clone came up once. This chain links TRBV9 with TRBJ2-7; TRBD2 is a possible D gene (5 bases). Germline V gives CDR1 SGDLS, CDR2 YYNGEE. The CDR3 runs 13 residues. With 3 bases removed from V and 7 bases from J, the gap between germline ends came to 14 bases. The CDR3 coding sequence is TGTGCCAGCAGCGCCACATGGTCGGGAGAGCAGTACTTC. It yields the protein CASSATWSGEQYF.

The CDR3 region has the DNA TGTGCCAGCAGTTACCCAGGGACTCTAAGCCCAATTGACACAGATACGCAGTATTTT. Residues: CASSYPGTLSPIDTDTQYF. V is TRBV6-2 or TRBV6-3 and J is TRBJ2-3, with D possibly matching TRBD2 (6 bases). The germline V and J ends were trimmed by 2 bases and 2 bases, with 23 bases remaining between them. The germline V gene encodes CDR1 MNHEY and CDR2 SVGEGT. The CDR3 runs to 19 residues.

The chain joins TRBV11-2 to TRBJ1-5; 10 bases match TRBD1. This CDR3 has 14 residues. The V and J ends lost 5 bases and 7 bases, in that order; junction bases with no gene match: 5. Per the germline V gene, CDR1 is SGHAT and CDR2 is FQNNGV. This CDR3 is CASSPWTGGQPQHF. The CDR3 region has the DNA TGTGCCAGCAGCCCTTGGACAGGGGGACAGCCCCAGCATTTT.

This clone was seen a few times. The CDR3 here is CASRRTRTANEQYF. The DNA for the CDR3 is TGTGCCAGCAGGAGGACTAGGACAGCAAACGAGCAGTACTTC. The chain couples TRBV6-5 to TRBJ2-7, with D possibly matching TRBD2 (7 bases). This CDR3 has 14 residues. V shed 6 bases and J shed 5 bases, with 17 bases lying between them. Germline V lookup: CDR1 MNHEY, CDR2 SVGAGI.

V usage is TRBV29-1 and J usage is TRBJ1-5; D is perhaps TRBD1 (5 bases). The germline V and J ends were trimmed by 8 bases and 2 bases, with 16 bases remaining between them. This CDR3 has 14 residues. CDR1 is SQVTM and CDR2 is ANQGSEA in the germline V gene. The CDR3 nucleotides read TGCAGCTTTTCTCGGGGGGTTGGCAATCAGCCCCAGCATTTT. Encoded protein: CSFSRGVGNQPQHF.